Each of the 30 T cell receptor beta chains below was sequenced from the same sample in a study of T-cell memory formation after mild COVID-19. TCRdb itself ran the 5' RACE reads through MiXCR, one entry per CDR3 protein. Seen here are approximately 260,000 distinct CDR3 sequences, about a sixth observed once, and the top ten hold 22%. Sequencing was carried out using PBMCs or a T cell subset sorted from them (not recorded which). These TCRs come from a man aged 18 to 29 who had mild COVID-19 (a few samples of this study predate the infection). Cell type and time point are not known.

This clonotype was observed a handful of times. At one boundary the junction diverges from the germline segment, which might be a read error. The V gene is TRBV20-1, the J gene TRBJ1-6; D unresolved. The CDR3 has 12 amino acids. Per the germline V gene, CDR1 is DFQATT and CDR2 is SNEGSKA (reference sequence). The CDR3 spells CSAKKFTPPYPF. Written as DNA, the CDR3 is TGCAGTGCTAAGAAATTCACCCCTCCATATCCCTTT.

This clonotype was counted between two and nine times. The chain recombines TRBV10-3 with TRBJ1-2, with D unclear. Between the trimmed V and J ends, which lost 4 bases and 2 bases, there was a span of 14 bases. This CDR3 region has 15 residues. Per germline, CDR1 ENHRY and CDR2 SYGVKD. The CDR3 loop reads CAISVSGIRNYGYTF. The CDR3, as DNA: TGTGCCATCAGTGTCTCCGGCATTCGCAACTATGGCTACACCTTC.

The J gene is TRBJ2-3, the V gene TRBV24-1, with 9 bases fitting TRBD2. Trimming cost V 4 bases and J 3 bases; bases outside gene matches: 7. Germline CDR1 KGHDR, CDR2 SFDVKD. This CDR3 region has 16 residues. CDR3 loop: CATSEASGEVTDTQYF. The CDR3, as DNA: TGTGCCACCAGTGAGGCTAGCGGGGAAGTGACAGATACGCAGTATTTT.

The chain carries TRBV9 and TRBJ2-5; D is possibly TRBD2 (5 bases). The CDR3 totals 12 residues. Trimming shortened V by 0 bases and J by 7 bases, and 7 bases separated the two germline ends. From germline, CDR1 is SGDLS and CDR2 YYNGEE. The CDR3 here is CASSVVGGTQYF. The CDR3 DNA sequence: TGTGCCAGCAGCGTAGTCGGAGGGACCCAGTACTTC.

The chain recombines TRBV19 with TRBJ2-5; D is possibly TRBD1 or TRBD2 (6 bases each). Trimming cost V 2 bases and J 5 bases, with 15 bases left between them. CDR3 size: 15 residues. In germline, CDR1 is LNHDA, CDR2 SQIVND (reference sequence). The CDR3 sequence is CASSILSGAGETQYF. Here the CDR3 DNA reads TGTGCCAGTAGTATACTTTCGGGGGCGGGGGAGACCCAGTACTTC.

The chain joins TRBV7-3 to TRBJ2-3; D is undetermined. The germline gives CDR1 SGHTA, CDR2 FQGTGA. The CDR3 spans 14 residues. Trimming stripped 8 bases from V and 3 bases from J, with 15 bases between. The CDR3 coding sequence is TGTGCCAGCGAAAGAACAGCCGGGACAGATACGCAGTATTTT. Translation gives CASERTAGTDTQYF.

The rearrangement uses TRBV5-1 and TRBJ2-3; 7 positions agree with TRBD1. Losses at the gene ends were 5 bases for V and 1 base for J; bases not matched to a gene: 7. The CDR3 spans 15 residues. The germline V gene has CDR1 SGHRS and CDR2 YFSETQ. Written as DNA, the CDR3 is TGCGCCAGCAGGTATTGGGACAGACGCACAGATACGCAGTATTTT. The encoded protein is CASRYWDRRTDTQYF.

The gene calls are TRBV20-1 and TRBJ2-1; unclear D gene. V was trimmed by 1 base and J by 8 bases, leaving 3 bases between them. Germline V gene data show CDR1 as DFQATT and CDR2 as SNEGSKA (reference sequence). This CDR3 region has 10 residues. The CDR3: CSARAYEQFF. In DNA, the CDR3 is TGCAGTGCTAGAGCTTATGAGCAGTTCTTC.

The sample holds a few counts of this clonotype. This rearrangement joins TRBV19 to TRBJ2-7; a weak D match, TRBD2 (5 bases). CDR3 size: 14 residues. Germline lookup yields CDR1 LNHDA and CDR2 SQIVND (reference sequence). V shed 1 base and J shed 3 bases, with 10 bases lying between them. The CDR3 DNA is TGTGCCAGTAGTATAGCGTACGGGAACTACGAGCAGTACGTC. Its protein product is CASSIAYGNYEQYV.

This clonotype has more than one count but fewer than ten. The genes are TRBV5-1 and TRBJ2-5; no firm D call. CDR3 length: 15 amino acids. V was pared by 1 base and J by 1 base, with 11 bases between. Germline assignment: CDR1 SGHRS and CDR2 YFSETQ. The CDR3 DNA follows: TGCGCCAGCAGCTTGCATTACAGCCTCCAAGAGACCCAGTACTTC. This translates into CASSLHYSLQETQYF.

The genes are TRBV11-3 and TRBJ2-1; TRBD2 matches 11 bases. The CDR3 spans 18 residues. Unmatched junction bases numbered 7, after V lost 1 base and J lost 2 bases. Per the germline V gene, CDR1 is SGHNT and CDR2 is YENEEA. CDR3 sequence reads: CASSLVGSGGAAYNEQFF. The CDR3 DNA reads as TGTGCCAGCAGCTTAGTGGGTAGCGGGGGGGCGGCCTACAATGAGCAGTTCTTC.

CDR3 bases: TGTGCCACCAGTGGAGCAGGGGGAGCTTTCTTT. Its translation: CATSGAGGAFF. The V and J genes are TRBV24-1 and TRBJ1-1; TRBD1 matches at 7 bases. The V segment lost 5 bases and the J segment 10 bases; nucleotides outside the gene matches: 3. Germline V gives CDR1 KGHDR, CDR2 SFDVKD. This CDR3 is built from 11 residues.

In its sample, this clonotype was seen many times. The chain is built from TRBV12-3 or TRBV12-4 and TRBJ2-7; weak D call: TRBD1 (5 bases). This CDR3 is built from 14 residues. Trimming stripped 3 bases from V and 5 bases from J, with 14 bases between. The CDR3 coding sequence is TGTGCCAGCAGTTTGGGCAGGCCCAGGGACGAGCAGTACTTC. Protein: CASSLGRPRDEQYF.

The V gene is TRBV9, the J gene TRBJ2-3, with 10 bases lining up with TRBD2. J lost 10 bases, V lost 0 bases, and 5 bases had no gene match. Germline-derived CDR1 and CDR2 are SGDLS and YYNGEE. The CDR3 extends over 14 amino acids. Here the CDR3 reads CASSVELAGFAQYF. The CDR3 region has the DNA TGTGCCAGCAGCGTAGAACTAGCGGGGTTTGCGCAGTATTTT.

This clonotype appeared a few times. The chain employs TRBV7-8 and TRBJ2-7, with D perhaps given as TRBD1 or TRBD2 (5 bases each). CDR1 and CDR2 from the germline V gene are SGHVS and FQNEAQ. Deletions cut 5 bases from V and 5 bases from J, with 16 bases between. CDR3 length equals 14 residues. The CDR3: CASSPQPGTDEQYV. The CDR3 nucleotides are TGTGCCAGCAGCCCCCAGCCAGGGACGGACGAGCAGTACGTC.

This clonotype was picked up a small number of times. This chain links TRBV7-9 with TRBJ1-2; D not resolved. The CDR3 sequence is 13 residues long. V was shortened by 0 bases and J by 5 bases, with 7 bases between the two germline ends. Germline V gene lookup returns CDR1 SEHNR and CDR2 FQNEAQ (reference sequence). CDR3 loop: CASSLAMGYGYTF. The CDR3 DNA follows: TGTGCCAGCAGCTTAGCGATGGGGTATGGCTACACCTTC.

The chain carries TRBV6-5 and TRBJ2-7; 8 bases are shared with TRBD1. Per germline, CDR1 MNHEY and CDR2 SVGAGI. The CDR3 is 14 amino acids. J was trimmed by 2 bases and V by 2 bases; bases with no gene match: 2. Written as DNA, the CDR3 is TGTGCCAGCAGTTACCGGGACAGGACCTACGAGCAGTACTTC. Translating it yields CASSYRDRTYEQYF.

This clonotype has more than one count but fewer than ten. The chain couples TRBV20-1 to TRBJ2-5; possible D gene TRBD1, 5 bases. Trimming stripped 7 bases from V and 0 bases from J, with 12 bases between. This CDR3 region has 13 residues. CDR1 is DFQATT, CDR2 SNEGSKA, per germline (reference sequence). CDR3 bases: TGCAGTGGTATCACAGGCAACCAAGAGACCCAGTACTTC. Encoded protein: CSGITGNQETQYF.

In its sample, this clonotype was seen many times. This CDR3 reads CASSYDRDQETQYF. The CDR3 bases are TGTGCCAGCAGCTACGACAGGGACCAAGAGACCCAGTACTTC. V usage is TRBV5-4 and J usage is TRBJ2-5; TRBD1 matches at 7 bases. The CDR3 contains 14 residues. After removal of 3 bases from V and 0 bases from J, the junction contained 2 bases not matched to a gene. The V gene's germline CDR1 is SGHNT and CDR2 YYREEE (reference sequence).

The sample holds a few counts of this clonotype. J is TRBJ1-1 and V is TRBV12-3 or TRBV12-4; a possible D gene is TRBD1 (6 bases). Trimming removed 6 bases at V and 4 bases at J, with 12 bases between. This CDR3 comprises 13 residues. CDR3 DNA: TGTGCCAGCAGCGGGACATCCAGCACTGAAGCTTTCTTT. It translates to CASSGTSSTEAFF.

The chain has TRBV2 and TRBJ1-1; a weak D match, TRBD1 (6 bases). The CDR3 sequence is 13 residues long. Germline loops: CDR1 SNHLY, CDR2 FYNNEI. Trimming removed 6 bases at V and 3 bases at J, with 11 bases between. CDR3 bases: TGTGCCAGCAGCATAGACAGGTACACTGAAGCTTTCTTT. Translation: CASSIDRYTEAFF.

This chain connects TRBV12-3 or TRBV12-4 to TRBJ2-7; 9 bases are shared with TRBD2. The CDR3 spans 15 residues. The V gene end was trimmed by 2 bases and the J gene end by 2 bases; junction bases not matched to a gene: 4. The DNA of the CDR3 is TGTGCCAGCAGTTTATTGCTAGCGGGAACCTACGAGCAGTACTTC. It encodes CASSLLLAGTYEQYF.

This chain connects TRBV7-3 to TRBJ2-6; the D is unclear. V dropped 5 bases and J dropped 2 bases, with 4 bases sitting between them. Germline V gene sequence: CDR1 SGHTA, CDR2 FQGTGA. This CDR3 is built from 13 residues. The chain's CDR3 is CASSAPGANVLTF. CDR3 bases: TGTGCCAGCAGCGCCCCTGGGGCCAACGTCCTGACTTTC.

This clonotype was detected only a few times. The chain combines TRBV5-1 with TRBJ2-5, with 11 bases aligning to TRBD1. CDR3 length: 16 amino acids. The germline CDR1 and CDR2 sequences are SGHRS and YFSETQ. After removal of 5 bases from V and 5 bases from J, the junction contained 11 bases not matched to a gene. The CDR3 nucleotides read TGCGCCAGCAGACCCTCCCCTGGGACAGGGGGGGAGACCCAGTACTTC. Translating it yields CASRPSPGTGGETQYF.

The chain couples TRBV21-1 to TRBJ2-1; the table's D call TRBD2 went unverified against the DNA. TRBV21-1 is a pseudogene. This CDR3 comprises 14 residues. CDR3 nucleotide sequence: TGTGCCAGCAGCACCTCCCCAGCGGGAGAAGAGCAGTTCTTC. This sequence encodes CASSTSPAGEEQFF.

The gene calls are TRBV12-3 or TRBV12-4 and TRBJ2-7; D gene unclear. This CDR3 has 14 amino acids. Deletions cut 2 bases from V and 3 bases from J, with 11 bases between. CDR3 region: CASSLTANRYEQYF. CDR3 DNA: TGTGCCAGCAGTTTAACGGCCAACCGCTACGAGCAGTACTTC.

This clonotype turned up a few times. V gene TRBV4-2 combines with J gene TRBJ2-2; D could derive from TRBD1 or TRBD2 (6 bases each). The germline gives CDR1 LGHNA, CDR2 YNFKEQ. The CDR3 is 17 amino acids. The V end was cut by 0 bases, the J end by 0 bases, with 11 bases between. This CDR3 is CASSQEGGLANTGELFF. The CDR3 bases are TGTGCCAGCAGCCAAGAAGGGGGGCTAGCGAACACCGGGGAGCTGTTTTTT.

The rearrangement joins TRBV25-1 to TRBJ2-1, with a tentative D call TRBD2 (5 bases). The germline V gene encodes CDR1 MGHDK and CDR2 SYGVNS. Deletions cut 10 bases from V and 6 bases from J, with 25 bases between. The CDR3 length is 16 residues. Here the CDR3 DNA reads TGTGCCACGCTGGGCCCACGTGGCCTTCGGGGCAATGAGCAGTTCTTC. Encoded protein: CATLGPRGLRGNEQFF.

This clonotype has just a few counts. The V and J genes are TRBV7-2 and TRBJ2-5, with D maybe TRBD1 (6 bases). Germline V gives CDR1 SGHTA, CDR2 FQGNSA. V was trimmed by 3 bases and J by 5 bases, leaving 16 bases between them. CDR3 length: 15 amino acids. In DNA form, the CDR3 reads TGTGCCAGCAGCTTGAGACAGGCGTTACAGGAGACCCAGTACTTC. It is translated as CASSLRQALQETQYF.

The chain carries TRBV7-2 and TRBJ1-2; D gene uncertain. The CDR3 extends over 14 amino acids. In germline, CDR1 is SGHTA, CDR2 FQGNSA. V gave up 4 bases and J gave up 3 bases, with 12 bases separating them. Here the CDR3 DNA reads TGTGCCAGCAGCTCCCCTAATCTCTACTATGGCTACACCTTC. Its translation: CASSSPNLYYGYTF. Complete variable domain (other parts from reference TRBV7-2 and TRBJ1-2): GAGVSQSPSNKVTEKGKDVELRCDPISGHTALYWYRQSLGQGLEFLIYFQGNSAPDKSGLPSDRFSAERTGGSVSTLTIQRTQQEDSAVYLCASSSPNLYYGYTFGSGTRLTVV.